This T cell receptor (beta chain) was found in a study of blood T cell repertoires in COVID-19. Profiling relied on immunoSEQ multiplex PCR, and the TCRdb table lists in-frame clones only, not all of them. Here the sample spans 200,000 to 250,000 clones, less than 90% being singletons. This CDR3 spans 15 amino acids. Per germline, CDR1 MNHEY and CDR2 SMNVEV (reference sequence). The V gene lost 5 bases and the J gene lost 4 bases, with 16 bases spanning the gap. The receptor was derived from a woman aged 25 to 39 who had recovered from COVID-19. The gene calls are TRBV27 and TRBJ2-3; possible D gene TRBD2, 5 bases. Sequenced: PBMCs or T cells enriched from blood (not recorded which). The CDR3 DNA reads TGTGCCAGCAGTGCCAAACTAGTTATGTCAGATACGCAGTATTTT. Translating gives CASSAKLVMSDTQYF.